This T cell receptor (beta chain) was sequenced in a study of shared clonotypes between healthy human individuals (dated by TCRdb to the early 2020s). Regarding the study in general: A few men and a couple of women, aged 18 to 49 years, made up the cohort. For each donor, CD4 naive and CD4 memory were each run on three plates, CD8 naive on two plates, and CD8 memory on one plate. Blood TCR repertoires of roughly 5 healthy adults were deeply sequenced to estimate repertoire size and the extent of clonotype sharing between individuals. To increase sequencing depth and limit assay-specific biases, different laboratories used diverse techniques to prepare libraries and sequence TCR repertoires. Per donor, leukapheresis produced somewhere between about 0.85 and 10 billion PBMCs.

Comment on this clone: The clone's antigen remains unknown. One base away there is no much larger clone; base qualities are not given.

TCR CDR3 regions were amplified from genomic DNA by multiplex PCR using the deep immunoSEQ assay. Extracted genomic DNA from each cell subset was distributed evenly across all wells of several immunoSEQ 96-well plates, and each plate was treated as a replicate. For sorted subsets, each replicate PCR was loaded with 200 ng genomic DNA, equivalent to approximately 27,000 T cell genomes. Purified libraries were quantified with a Qubit 3.0 fluorometer, sized on a Bioanalyzer 2100, and re-quantified with the KAPA Library Quantification kit. Every immunoSEQ 96-well plate was sequenced on a separate single-read 150-cycle Illumina NextSeq 550 flow cell. In the authors' own workflow: Because the immunoSEQ output included only junctional sequences and no quality scores, the filtering could not be the same as the filtering used for full-length reads. To assign V/J genes and CDR3, sequences were annotated using PyIR, a Python wrapper for IgBLAST v1.9, with IMGT germline references. Any read was removed if the V/J assignment was weak (E-value above 1e-6), the CDR3 was missing, or the read contained stop codons, out-of-frame junctions, or ambiguous translated residues. V3J clonotypes were defined by identical inferred V gene, J gene, and CDR3 amino acid sequence. Percentage overlap between repertoires was calculated by dividing the number of shared unique clonotypes by the size of the smaller repertoire. RTK rarefaction, the Chao1 estimator, and Recon v2.1 estimates of unobserved clonotypes were used to assess repertoire richness. Generation probabilities for all TCRbeta clonotypes obtained by the gDNA method from several donors were computed using OLGA. Drawn from immuneACCESS, this table holds only the in-frame rearrangements with V and J called that TCRdb kept. Clones are partly lost; checked studies trace under half to an unresolved V gene and leave the rest unexplained. The V and J calls and clone size come from that table; D and trimming were worked out from the DNA. The table for this sample lists approximately 1.5 million clones; approximately 98% of them were counted only once. The leading ten clones occupy around 0.45% of the sample.

The CDR3 measures 17 amino acids from cysteine to phenylalanine. Kept here is only the CDR3 DNA, which spans 51 bases and is read in frame from base 1. Relative to germline, V is missing 3 bases and J is missing 3 bases, with 11 bases of the junction outside any gene match. Based on the germline V gene, the CDR1 and CDR2 sequences are SQVTM and ANQGSEA. On the study overall, not on this receptor specifically: Sampling was restricted to blood, and TCR repertoires in tissue are likely to differ from TCR repertoires in blood. Even with the large sequencing depth, rarefaction of the sorted-subset datasets indicated that sequencing was incomplete. Because the study included only a small number of donors, the genetic and exposure-history diversity represented was limited. Higher generation probabilities were observed for clonotypes shared by all four sorted-subset donors than for non-shared clonotypes. Estimated clonotype richness was generally larger for naive than for memory subsets. Based on pairwise subsampling, the degree of clonotype sharing among donors was expected to be affected by sequencing depth. When a handful of donors were compared, the shared fraction of clonotypes was about 5% for naive CD4, approximately 3.3% for naive CD8, roughly 2.5% for memory CD4, and 0.35% to 0.4% for memory CD8.

The donors were healthy, HIV-negative adults with no recently reported acute infections or vaccinations. Only Caucasian adults living in Nashville, Tennessee, USA were represented among the donors. CD4+ T cells were enriched through magnetic negative selection, after which naive cells were positively selected on CD45RA and the remaining negative fraction served as the memory subset. After blood collection by leukapheresis, PBMCs were isolated using Ficoll-Histopaque density gradient centrifugation and then cryopreserved in the vapor phase of liquid nitrogen. Purity and quantity of every magnetically sorted T cell population were checked by analytical flow cytometry. Genomic DNA was isolated from each sorted fraction and quantified by UV absorbance on a Nanodrop 2000c.

Source material: naive CD4+ T cells sorted from blood. The cell subset or site label, as the study defines it: CD45RA+ positively selected. This chain is built from TRBV29-1 and TRBJ2-1; 10 central nucleotides agree with TRBD2. This TCR derives from a man aged 25 to 40 in good health. DNA sequence: TGCAGCGTTGAGTGGAGCGGGAGGGCAAACGTCTACAATGAGCAGTTCTTC. This encodes CSVEWSGRANVYNEQFF.